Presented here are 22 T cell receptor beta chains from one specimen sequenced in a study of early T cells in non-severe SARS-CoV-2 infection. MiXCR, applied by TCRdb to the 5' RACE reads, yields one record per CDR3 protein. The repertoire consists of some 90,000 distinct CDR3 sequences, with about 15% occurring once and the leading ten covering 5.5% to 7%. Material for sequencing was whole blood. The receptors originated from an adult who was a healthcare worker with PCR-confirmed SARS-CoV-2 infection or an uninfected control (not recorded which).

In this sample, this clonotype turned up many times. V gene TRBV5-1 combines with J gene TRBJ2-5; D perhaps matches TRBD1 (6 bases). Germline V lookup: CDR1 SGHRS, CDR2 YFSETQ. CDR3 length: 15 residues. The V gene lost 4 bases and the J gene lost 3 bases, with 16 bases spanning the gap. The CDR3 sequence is CASSVQGTTEETQYF. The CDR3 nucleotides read TGCGCCAGCAGCGTACAGGGTACGACGGAAGAGACCCAGTACTTC. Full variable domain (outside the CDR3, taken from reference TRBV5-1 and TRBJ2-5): KAGVTQTPRYLIKTRGQQVTLSCSPISGHRSVSWYQQTPGQGLQFLFEYFSETQRNKGNFPGRFSGRQFSNSRSEMNVSTLELGDSALYLCASSVQGTTEETQYFGPGTRLLVL.

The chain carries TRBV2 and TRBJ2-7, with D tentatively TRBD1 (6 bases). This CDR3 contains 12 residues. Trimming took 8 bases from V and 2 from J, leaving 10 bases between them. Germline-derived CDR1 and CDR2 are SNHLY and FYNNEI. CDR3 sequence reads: CASEGDTYEQYF. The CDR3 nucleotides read TGTGCCAGCGAGGGGGACACCTACGAGCAGTACTTC.

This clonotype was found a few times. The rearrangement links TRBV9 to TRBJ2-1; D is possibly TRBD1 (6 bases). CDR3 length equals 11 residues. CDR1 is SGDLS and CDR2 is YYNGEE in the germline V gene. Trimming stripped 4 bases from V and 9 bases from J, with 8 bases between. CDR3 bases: TGTGCCAGCAGCACAGGGCCTGAGCAGTTCTTC. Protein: CASSTGPEQFF. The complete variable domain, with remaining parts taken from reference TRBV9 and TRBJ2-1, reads DSGVTQTPKHLITATGQRVTLRCSPRSGDLSVYWYQQSLDQGLQFLIQYYNGEERAKGNILERFSAQQFPDLHSELNLSSLELGDSALYFCASSTGPEQFFGPGTRLTVL.

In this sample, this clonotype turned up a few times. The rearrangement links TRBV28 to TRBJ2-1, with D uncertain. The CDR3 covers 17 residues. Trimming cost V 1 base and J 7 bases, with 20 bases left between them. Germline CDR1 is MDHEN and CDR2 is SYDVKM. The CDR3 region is CASSLFVGIPPQNEQFF. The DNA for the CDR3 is TGTGCCAGCAGTTTATTCGTCGGTATTCCCCCTCAGAATGAGCAGTTCTTC. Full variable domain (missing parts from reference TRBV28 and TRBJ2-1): DVKVTQSSRYLVKRTGEKVFLECVQDMDHENMFWYRQDPGLGLRLIYFSYDVKMKEKGDIPEGYSVSREKKERFSLILESASTNQTSMYLCASSLFVGIPPQNEQFFGPGTRLTVL.

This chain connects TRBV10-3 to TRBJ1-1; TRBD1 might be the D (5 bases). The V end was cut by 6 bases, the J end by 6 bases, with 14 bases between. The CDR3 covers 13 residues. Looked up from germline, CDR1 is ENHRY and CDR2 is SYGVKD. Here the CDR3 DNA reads TGTGCCATCAGCATAGCAGGGCAACCTGAAGCTTTCTTT. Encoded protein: CAISIAGQPEAFF.

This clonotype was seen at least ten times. The CDR3 DNA reads as TGTGCCAGCAATCCCCGGAGCTCCTACAATGAGCAGTTCTTC. Protein product: CASNPRSSYNEQFF. V usage is TRBV2 and J usage is TRBJ2-1; D is uncertain. CDR3 length: 14 residues. Trimming removed 7 bases at V and 0 bases at J, with 10 bases between. CDR1 and CDR2 (germline): SNHLY, FYNNEI. Complete variable domain (other parts from reference TRBV2 and TRBJ2-1): EPEVTQTPSHQVTQMGQEVILRCVPISNHLYFYWYRQILGQKVEFLVSFYNNEISEKSEIFDDQFSVERPDGSNFTLKIRSTKLEDSAMYFCASNPRSSYNEQFFGPGTRLTVL.

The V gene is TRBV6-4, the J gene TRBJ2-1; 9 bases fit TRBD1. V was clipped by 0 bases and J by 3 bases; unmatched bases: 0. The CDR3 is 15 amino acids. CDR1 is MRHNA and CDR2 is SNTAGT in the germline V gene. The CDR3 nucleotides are TGTGCCAGCAGTGACTCGACAGGGGGCTACAATGAGCAGTTCTTC. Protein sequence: CASSDSTGGYNEQFF.

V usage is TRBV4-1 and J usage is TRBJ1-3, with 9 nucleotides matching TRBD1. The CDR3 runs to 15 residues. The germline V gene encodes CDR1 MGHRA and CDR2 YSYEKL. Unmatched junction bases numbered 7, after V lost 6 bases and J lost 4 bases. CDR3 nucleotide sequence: TGCGCCAGCAGGGGGGACAGGGACTCCGGAAACACCATATATTTT. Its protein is CASRGDRDSGNTIYF.

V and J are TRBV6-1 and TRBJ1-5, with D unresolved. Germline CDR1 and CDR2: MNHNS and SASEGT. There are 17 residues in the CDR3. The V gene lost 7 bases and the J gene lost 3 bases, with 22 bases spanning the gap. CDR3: CASTSLPLASVNQPQHF. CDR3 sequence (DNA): TGTGCCAGCACCTCCTTACCGCTAGCTTCGGTCAATCAGCCCCAGCATTTT.

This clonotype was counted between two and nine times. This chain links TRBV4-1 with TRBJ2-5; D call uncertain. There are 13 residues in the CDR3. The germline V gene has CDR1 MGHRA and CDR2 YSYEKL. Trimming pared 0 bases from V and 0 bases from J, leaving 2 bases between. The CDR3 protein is CASSQEYQETQYF. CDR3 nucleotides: TGCGCCAGCAGCCAAGAGTACCAAGAGACCCAGTACTTC.

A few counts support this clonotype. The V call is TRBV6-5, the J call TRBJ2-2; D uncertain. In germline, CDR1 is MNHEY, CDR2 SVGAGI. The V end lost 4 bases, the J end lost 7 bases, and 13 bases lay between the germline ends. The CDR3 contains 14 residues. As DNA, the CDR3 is TGTGCCAGCAGTTCCCCAGAGTTGGGCGGGGAGCTGTTTTTT. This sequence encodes CASSSPELGGELFF.

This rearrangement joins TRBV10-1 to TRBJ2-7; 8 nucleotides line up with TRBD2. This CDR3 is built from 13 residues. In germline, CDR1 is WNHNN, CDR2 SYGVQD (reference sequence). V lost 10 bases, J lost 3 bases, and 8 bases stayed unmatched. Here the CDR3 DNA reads TGCGCCACGTCCACCGGGACTAGCTACGAGCAGTACTTC. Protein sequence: CATSTGTSYEQYF.

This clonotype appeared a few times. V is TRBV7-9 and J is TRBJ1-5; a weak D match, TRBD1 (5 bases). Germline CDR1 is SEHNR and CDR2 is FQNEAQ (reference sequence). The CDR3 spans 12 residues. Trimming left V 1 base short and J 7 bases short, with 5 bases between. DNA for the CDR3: TGTGCCAGCAGCTTAGGGACACAGCCCCAGCATTTT. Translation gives CASSLGTQPQHF.

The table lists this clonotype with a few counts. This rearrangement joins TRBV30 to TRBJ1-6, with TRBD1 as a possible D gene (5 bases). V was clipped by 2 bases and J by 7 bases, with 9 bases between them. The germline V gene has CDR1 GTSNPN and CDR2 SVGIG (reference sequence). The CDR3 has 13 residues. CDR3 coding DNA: TGTGCCTGGAGTCCATCAGGGAATTCACCCCTCCACTTT. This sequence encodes CAWSPSGNSPLHF.

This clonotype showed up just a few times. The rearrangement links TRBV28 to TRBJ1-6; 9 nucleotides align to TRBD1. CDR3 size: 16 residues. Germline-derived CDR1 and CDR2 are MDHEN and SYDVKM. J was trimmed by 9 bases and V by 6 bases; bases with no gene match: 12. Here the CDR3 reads CASSLPRDRVPSPLHF. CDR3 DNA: TGTGCCAGCAGCCTACCCCGGGACAGGGTGCCTTCACCCCTCCACTTT.

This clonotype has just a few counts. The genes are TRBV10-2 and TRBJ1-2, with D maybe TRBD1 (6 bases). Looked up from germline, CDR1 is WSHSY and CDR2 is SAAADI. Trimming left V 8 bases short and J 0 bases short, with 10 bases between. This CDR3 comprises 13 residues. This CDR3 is CASGGHANYGYTF. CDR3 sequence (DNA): TGCGCCAGCGGGGGACATGCTAACTATGGCTACACCTTC.

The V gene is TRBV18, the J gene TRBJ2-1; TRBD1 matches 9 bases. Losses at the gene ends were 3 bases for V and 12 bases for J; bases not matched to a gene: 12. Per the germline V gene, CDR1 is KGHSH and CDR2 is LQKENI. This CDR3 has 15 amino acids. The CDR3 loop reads CASSPRDRVGDWQFF. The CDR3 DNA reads TGTGCCAGCTCACCCCGGGACAGGGTTGGGGATTGGCAGTTCTTC.

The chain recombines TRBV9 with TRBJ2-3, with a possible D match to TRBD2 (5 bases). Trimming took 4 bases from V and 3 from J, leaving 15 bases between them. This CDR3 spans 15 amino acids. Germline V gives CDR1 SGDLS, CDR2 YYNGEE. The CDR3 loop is CASSNKGTGTDTQYF. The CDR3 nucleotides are TGTGCCAGCAGCAATAAGGGTACGGGAACAGATACGCAGTATTTT.

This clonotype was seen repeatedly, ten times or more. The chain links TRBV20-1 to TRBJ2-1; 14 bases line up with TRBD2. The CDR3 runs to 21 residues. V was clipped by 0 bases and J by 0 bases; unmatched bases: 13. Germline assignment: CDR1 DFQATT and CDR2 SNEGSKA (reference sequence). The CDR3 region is CSAREPPGTSGRTLSYNEQFF. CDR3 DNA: TGCAGTGCTAGAGAGCCACCCGGGACTAGCGGGAGAACCCTCTCCTACAATGAGCAGTTCTTC.

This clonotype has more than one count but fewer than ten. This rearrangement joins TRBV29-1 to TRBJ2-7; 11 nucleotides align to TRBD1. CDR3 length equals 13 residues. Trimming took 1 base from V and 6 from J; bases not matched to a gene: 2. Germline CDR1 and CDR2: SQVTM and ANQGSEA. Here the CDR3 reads CSVEGTGGLEQYF. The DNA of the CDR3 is TGCAGCGTTGAAGGGACAGGGGGCCTCGAGCAGTACTTC.

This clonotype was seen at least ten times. CDR3 region: CASTISGSGSNEQFF. The CDR3 nucleotides are TGTGCCAGCACCATTAGCGGGAGTGGTTCCAATGAGCAGTTCTTC. The chain employs TRBV7-9 and TRBJ2-1; 9 bases fit TRBD2. V lost 7 bases and J lost 6; bases outside the gene matches: 10. CDR1 and CDR2 from the germline V gene are SEHNR and FQNEAQ (reference sequence). The CDR3 sequence is 15 residues long.

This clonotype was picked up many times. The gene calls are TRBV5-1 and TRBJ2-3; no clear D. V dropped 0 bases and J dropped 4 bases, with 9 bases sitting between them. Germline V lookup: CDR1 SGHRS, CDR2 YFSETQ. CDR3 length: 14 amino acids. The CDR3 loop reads CASSLEPVADTQYF. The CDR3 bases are TGCGCCAGCAGCTTGGAACCGGTCGCAGATACGCAGTATTTT.